What follows is one T cell receptor beta chain and its context. Antigen: not known. The data originate from a study of T cell responses to AZD1222 COVID-19 vaccine. Whole-study context: The analysis combined second doses at about 4 or about 12 weeks. Study-level points and caveats: In a largely white British group with more females than males, clonal diversity was possibly underestimated.

V was pared by 9 bases and J by 0 bases, with 14 bases between. The CDR3 totals 15 residues. Per the germline V gene, CDR1 is LNHDA and CDR2 is SQIVND (reference sequence). Measured with immunoSEQ multiplex PCR; TCRdb has only the in-frame clones, and not every one. The table records some 83,000 clones, just under 90% of them present only once. The starting material was peripheral blood, obtained on day 0 of AZD1222 vaccination. The J gene is TRBJ2-2, the V gene TRBV19, with a weak D call TRBD1 (6 bases). The sequence was obtained from an adult in good health. The CDR3: CASERTVPNTGELFF. In DNA, the CDR3 is TGTGCCAGCGAAAGGACAGTCCCGAACACCGGGGAGCTGTTTTTT.